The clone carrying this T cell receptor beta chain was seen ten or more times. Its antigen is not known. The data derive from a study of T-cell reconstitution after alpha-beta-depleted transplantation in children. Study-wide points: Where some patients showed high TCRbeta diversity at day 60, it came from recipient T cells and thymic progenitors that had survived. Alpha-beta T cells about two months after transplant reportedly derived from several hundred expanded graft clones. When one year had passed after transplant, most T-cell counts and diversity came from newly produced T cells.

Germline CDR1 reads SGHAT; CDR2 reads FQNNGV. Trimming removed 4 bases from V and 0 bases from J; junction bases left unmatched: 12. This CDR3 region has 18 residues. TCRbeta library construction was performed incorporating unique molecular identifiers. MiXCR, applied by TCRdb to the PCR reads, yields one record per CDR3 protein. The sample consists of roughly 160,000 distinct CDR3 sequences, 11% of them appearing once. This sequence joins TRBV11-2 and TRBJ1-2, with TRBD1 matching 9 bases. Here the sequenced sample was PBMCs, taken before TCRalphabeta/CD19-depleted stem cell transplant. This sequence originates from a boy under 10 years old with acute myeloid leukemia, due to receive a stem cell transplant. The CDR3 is CASSSQRDRVLTNYGYTF. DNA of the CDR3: TGTGCCAGCAGCTCCCAACGGGACAGGGTCCTCACTAACTATGGCTACACCTTC.